This T cell receptor beta chain was profiled in a study of shared clonotypes between healthy human individuals. Generated by immunoSEQ multiplex PCR, the TCRdb table keeps only in-frame clones and is missing some. Here the sample spans some 2,100,000 clones, just over 90% being singletons. This clone was counted a single time. Naive CD8 cells lacked CD45RO, underwent positive selection for CCR7 and left out terminally differentiated effector memory CD45RA+ cells. All donors were Caucasian adults living in Nashville, Tennessee. The sample consisted of naive CD8+ T cells from PBMCs. The TCR was taken from a man aged 18 to 30 in good health. Some clones in this sample may be carry-over from other donors' samples.

Here the CDR3 reads CASSYSRQGPEQYF. CDR3 nucleotides: TGTGCCAGCAGTTACTCCCGACAGGGCCCTGAGCAGTACTTC. This sequence joins TRBV6-5 and TRBJ2-7, with 7 bases that match TRBD1. Germline V CDR1 and CDR2: MNHEY, SVGAGI. The V segment lost 0 bases and the J segment 7 bases; nucleotides outside the gene matches: 6. The CDR3 spans 14 residues.